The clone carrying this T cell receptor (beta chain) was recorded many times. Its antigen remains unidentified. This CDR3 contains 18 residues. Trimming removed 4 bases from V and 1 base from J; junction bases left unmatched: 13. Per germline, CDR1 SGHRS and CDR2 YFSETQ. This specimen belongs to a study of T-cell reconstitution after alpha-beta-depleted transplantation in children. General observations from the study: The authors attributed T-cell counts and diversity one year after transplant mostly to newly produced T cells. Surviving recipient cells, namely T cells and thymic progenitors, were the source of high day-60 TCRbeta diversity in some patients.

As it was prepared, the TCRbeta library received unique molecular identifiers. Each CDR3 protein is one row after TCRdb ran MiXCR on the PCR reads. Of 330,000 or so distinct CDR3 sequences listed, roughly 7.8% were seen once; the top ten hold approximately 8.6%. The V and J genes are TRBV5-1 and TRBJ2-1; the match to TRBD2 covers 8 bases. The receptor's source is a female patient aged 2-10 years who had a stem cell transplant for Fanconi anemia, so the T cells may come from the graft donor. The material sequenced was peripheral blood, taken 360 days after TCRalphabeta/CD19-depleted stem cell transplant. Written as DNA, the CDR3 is TGCGCCAGCAGCCTCGGACTAGCTGGCGGGGGTTCCTACAATGAGCAGTTCTTC. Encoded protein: CASSLGLAGGGSYNEQFF.